This T cell receptor beta chain was observed in a study of chronic HIV infection and antiretroviral therapy (dated by TCRdb to between 2015 and 2016). The CDR3 measures 18 amino acids from cysteine to phenylalanine. Only the CDR3 part of the read is kept: 54 bases, read in frame from the first base. Taken from the germline V gene (reference sequence), the CDR1 and CDR2 loops are MNHNY and SVGAGI. Clipping removes 5 bases from V and 4 bases from J, with 18 as the unmatched junction base count. Receptors were amplified or captured by 5' RACE. Sequencing took place on an Illumina MiSeq. TCRdb ran its own pipeline on the public reads, namely fastp trimming at Q25 and MiXCR clone calling, and kept in-frame beta chains. Each CDR3 protein gets just one entry, which takes the most common genes and DNA from the rows behind it. A total of over 40,000 distinct CDR3 sequences appear in this sample, about 18% of them only once. The ten largest make up around 2.8% of the sample.

This clonotype occurred a few times. Its antigen remains unidentified. No quality values exist for individual bases; no much larger clone is one base distant. Sequencing was done on a sample of peripheral blood. This clonotype originated in an adult who had HIV and had not received antiretroviral therapy, or was an uninfected healthy control (not recorded which). This chain joins TRBV6-6 to TRBJ1-2; 8 central bases correspond to TRBD1. The CDR3 reads CASSSAPVQGARVYGYTF. The DNA sequence is TGTGCCAGCAGTAGCGCACCGGTTCAGGGGGCTCGAGTCTATGGCTACACCTTC.